This T cell receptor (beta chain) comes out of a study of cytotoxic CD8 clonotypes in ibrutinib-treated CLL. The ends lost 1 base at V and 0 bases at J; junction bases unmatched: 14. The CDR3 sequence is 20 residues long. The germline CDR1 and CDR2 sequences are GTSNPN and SVGIG (reference sequence). Measured with immunoSEQ multiplex PCR; TCRdb has only the in-frame clones, and not every one. The table shows about 160,000 clones, with approximately 77% occurring only once. The specimen comprised PBMCs, sampled after 12 months of ibrutinib treatment. V usage is TRBV30 and J usage is TRBJ2-6, with TRBD1 identical over 8 bases. This TCR came from a human donor with chronic lymphocytic leukemia. The CDR3 protein is CAWSGGQGVYSSSGANVLTF. In nucleotides, the CDR3 is TGTGCCTGGAGTGGAGGACAGGGAGTGTACTCAAGCTCTGGGGCCAACGTCCTGACTTTC.